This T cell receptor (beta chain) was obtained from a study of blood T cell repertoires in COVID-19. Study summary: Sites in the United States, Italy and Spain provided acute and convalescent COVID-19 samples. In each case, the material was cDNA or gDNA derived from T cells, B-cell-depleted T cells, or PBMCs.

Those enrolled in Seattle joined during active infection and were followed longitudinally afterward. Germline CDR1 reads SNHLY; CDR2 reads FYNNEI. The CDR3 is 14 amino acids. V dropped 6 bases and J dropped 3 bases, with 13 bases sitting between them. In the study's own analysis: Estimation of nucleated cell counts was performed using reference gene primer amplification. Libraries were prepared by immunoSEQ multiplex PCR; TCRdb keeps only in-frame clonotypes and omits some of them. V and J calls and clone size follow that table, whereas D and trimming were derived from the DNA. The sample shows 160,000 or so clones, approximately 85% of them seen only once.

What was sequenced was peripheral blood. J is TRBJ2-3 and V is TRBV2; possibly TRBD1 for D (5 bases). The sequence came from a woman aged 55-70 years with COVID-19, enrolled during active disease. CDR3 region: CASRTTVLTDTQYF. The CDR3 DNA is TGTGCCAGCAGAACGACAGTCTTAACAGATACGCAGTATTTT.